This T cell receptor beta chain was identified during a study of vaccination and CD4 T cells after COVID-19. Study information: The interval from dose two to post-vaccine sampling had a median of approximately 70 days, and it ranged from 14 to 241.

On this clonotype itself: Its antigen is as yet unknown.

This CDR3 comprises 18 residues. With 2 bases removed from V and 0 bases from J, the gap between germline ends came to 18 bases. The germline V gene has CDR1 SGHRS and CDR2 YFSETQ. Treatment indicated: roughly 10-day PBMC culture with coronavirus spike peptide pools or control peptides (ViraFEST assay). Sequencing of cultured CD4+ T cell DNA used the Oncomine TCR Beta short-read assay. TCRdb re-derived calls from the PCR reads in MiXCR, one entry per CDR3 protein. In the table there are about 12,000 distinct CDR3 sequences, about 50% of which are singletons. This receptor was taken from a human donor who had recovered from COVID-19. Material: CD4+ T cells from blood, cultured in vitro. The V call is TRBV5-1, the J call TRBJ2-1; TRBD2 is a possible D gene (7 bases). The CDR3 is CASSFLGGTPSSYNEQFF. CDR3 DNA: TGCGCCAGCAGCTTTTTGGGAGGGACACCAAGCTCCTACAATGAGCAGTTCTTC.